Shown below are 18 T cell receptor beta chains from a single sample sequenced in a study of response to subunit inactivated influenza vaccine (dated by TCRdb to 2016 to 2019). What the time point label conveys for this sample: approximately 47 days after influenza vaccine administration. The library was prepared using RT-PCR. The run used an Illumina HiSeq 2500. TCRdb cleaned the public reads at Q25 with fastp, built clones with MiXCR and kept in-frame beta chains. A single entry per CDR3 protein holds the most common genes and DNA from its merged rows. The sample contains roughly 570,000 distinct CDR3 sequences, over 10% of them found a single time. Of the sample, roughly 14% falls within the top ten clones. Sequencing was performed on PBMCs from blood, taken roughly 46 days after vaccination. These receptors were collected from a man in his forties or fifties who received an inactivated influenza vaccine. Donor details come from another sample of the same person, matched by shared clones.

This clonotype was detected many times. CDR3 coding DNA: TGTGCCAGCAGCCAAGAGGGGGGGCTTGGAGGCTACACCTTC. It specifies CASSQEGGLGGYTF. The chain couples TRBV12-3 or TRBV12-4 to TRBJ1-2, with D tentatively TRBD1 (6 bases). The CDR3 has 14 amino acids. V lost 6 bases to trimming and J lost 8 bases, with 19 bases between them.

V usage is TRBV12-3 or TRBV12-4 and J usage is TRBJ2-3; 14 bases fit TRBD2. The CDR3 sequence is 18 residues long. Trimming at V came to 2 bases and at J to 2 bases, leaving 6 bases not matched to a gene. The DNA of the CDR3 is TGTGCCAGCAGTTTATCCCGGACTAGCGGGAGGAACACAGATACGCAGTATTTT. This encodes CASSLSRTSGRNTDTQYF.

This clonotype was counted between two and nine times. This chain connects TRBV12-5 to TRBJ2-7; perhaps TRBD1 as D (6 bases). Trimming pared 0 bases from V and 4 bases from J, leaving 19 bases between. The CDR3 runs to 17 residues. Germline V gene sequence: CDR1 LGHNT, CDR2 FRNRAP. Here the CDR3 DNA reads TGTGCTAGTGGTTTGGTACTTTTGGCCCAACAGGGTTACGAGCAGTACTTC. Protein sequence: CASGLVLLAQQGYEQYF.

The V and J genes are TRBV29-1 and TRBJ2-7, with TRBD1 as a possible D gene (5 bases). CDR1 and CDR2 (germline): SQVTM, ANQGSEA. The CDR3 is 12 amino acids. The V and J ends lost 3 bases and 5 bases respectively, with 11 bases between them. CDR3 DNA: TGCAGCGTTGAGGTCAGGGTGGACGAGCAGTACTTC. Protein: CSVEVRVDEQYF.

This clonotype was found a few times. This chain links TRBV20-1 with TRBJ2-5; 9 bases align to TRBD1. The ends lost 2 bases at V and 5 bases at J; junction bases unmatched: 12. CDR1 is DFQATT and CDR2 is SNEGSKA in the germline V gene (reference sequence). There are 16 residues in the CDR3. This chain's CDR3 is CSARTGQGPLWETQYF. CDR3 bases: TGCAGTGCTAGAACCGGACAGGGGCCTCTCTGGGAGACCCAGTACTTC.

This clonotype showed up just a few times. The V and J genes are TRBV4-2 and TRBJ1-3; D gene ambiguous. The V end was cut by 0 bases, the J end by 0 bases, with 15 bases between. CDR1 and CDR2 from the germline V gene are LGHNA and YNFKEQ. This CDR3 has 18 amino acids. This CDR3 is CASSQDRTRESSGNTIYF. CDR3 DNA: TGTGCCAGCAGCCAAGATAGGACGAGGGAAAGCTCTGGAAACACCATATATTTT.

The rearrangement uses TRBV4-3 and TRBJ2-7, with TRBD1 matching over 7 bases. This CDR3 has 15 amino acids. Germline V lookup: CDR1 LGHNA, CDR2 YSLEER. J lost 2 bases, V lost 0 bases, and 4 bases had no gene match. Here the CDR3 DNA reads TGCGCCAGCAGCCAAGATTGGGACAGTCCCTACGAGCAGTACTTC. It yields the protein CASSQDWDSPYEQYF.

The chain has TRBV5-1 and TRBJ1-1; 7 bases agree with TRBD1. Looked up from germline, CDR1 is SGHRS and CDR2 is YFSETQ. V lost 4 bases and J lost 4; bases outside the gene matches: 19. This CDR3 contains 18 residues. CDR3 nucleotides: TGCGCCAGCAGCATCGGCCCAGGGGGGAGAGGGGTGAGCACTGAAGCTTTCTTT. Residues: CASSIGPGGRGVSTEAFF.

This clonotype was detected a few times. The rearrangement links TRBV18 to TRBJ1-1, with 8 bases fitting TRBD1. With V trimmed by 2 bases and J by 0 bases, 2 bases remained unmatched. The CDR3 totals 15 residues. Germline assignment: CDR1 KGHSH and CDR2 LQKENI. The chain's CDR3 is CASSPSTGVNTEAFF. CDR3 sequence (DNA): TGTGCCAGCTCACCATCGACAGGGGTGAACACTGAAGCTTTCTTT.

In DNA, the CDR3 is TGCAGTGCTAGAGGTATGACCTACGAGCAGTACTTC. Its translation: CSARGMTYEQYF. The chain recombines TRBV20-1 with TRBJ2-7, with D hard to call. CDR1 is DFQATT and CDR2 is SNEGSKA in the germline V gene (reference sequence). The CDR3 consists of 12 residues. V lost 1 base and J lost 2, with 6 bases in between.

This clonotype has only a few counts. V and J are TRBV28 and TRBJ2-7, with D perhaps TRBD1 or TRBD2 (5 bases each). This CDR3 is 15 amino acids long. Germline-derived CDR1 and CDR2 are MDHEN and SYDVKM. Trimming left V 2 bases short and J 3 bases short, with 14 bases between. The CDR3 bases are TGTGCCAGCAGTTTAATCGGGGCAGGGATCTACGAGCAGTACTTC. Protein product: CASSLIGAGIYEQYF. Full variable domain (outside the CDR3, taken from reference TRBV28 and TRBJ2-7): DVKVTQSSRYLVKRTGEKVFLECVQDMDHENMFWYRQDPGLGLRLIYFSYDVKMKEKGDIPEGYSVSREKKERFSLILESASTNQTSMYLCASSLIGAGIYEQYFGPGTRLTVT.

The chain couples TRBV12-3 or TRBV12-4 to TRBJ2-4, with TRBD1 matching 8 bases. V gave up 7 bases and J gave up 1 base; unmatched junction bases: 3. The CDR3 loop spans 14 amino acids. CDR3 protein: CASTWDRAKNIQYF. The CDR3 DNA follows: TGTGCCAGCACCTGGGACAGGGCCAAAAACATTCAGTACTTC.

The chain couples TRBV30 to TRBJ1-2; D gene uncertain. The CDR3 loop spans 11 amino acids. Germline V CDR1 and CDR2: GTSNPN, SVGIG (reference sequence). Trimming cost V 3 bases and J 5 bases, with 7 bases left between them. CDR3 amino acids: CAWSQRYGYTF. The CDR3 DNA sequence: TGTGCCTGGAGCCAACGGTATGGCTACACCTTC.

The V gene is TRBV20-1, the J gene TRBJ2-7; no definite D call. V shed 2 bases and J shed 0 bases, with 11 bases lying between them. The length of the CDR3 is 14 residues. Germline-derived CDR1 and CDR2 are DFQATT and SNEGSKA (reference sequence). CDR3 residues: CSARQFTSSYEQYF. Written as DNA, the CDR3 is TGCAGTGCTAGACAGTTTACCAGCTCCTACGAGCAGTACTTC.

This chain uses TRBV3-1 with TRBJ2-2; D is perhaps TRBD1 (5 bases). CDR1 is LGHDT and CDR2 is YNNKEL in the germline V gene (reference sequence). Trimming left V 1 base short and J 5 bases short, with 17 bases between. CDR3 length: 17 residues. The DNA for the CDR3 is TGTGCCAGCAGCCAAGCCCTGGGCGGACACAATACCGGGGAGCTGTTTTTT. This translates into CASSQALGGHNTGELFF.

This chain joins TRBV7-9 and TRBJ2-7; D is perhaps TRBD1 or TRBD2 (5 bases each). Trimming left V 10 bases short and J 2 bases short, with 21 bases between. The CDR3 is 15 amino acids. The germline CDR1 and CDR2 sequences are SEHNR and FQNEAQ (reference sequence). CDR3: CAIDRPGLRAYEQYF. CDR3 in DNA: TGTGCCATCGATCGACCGGGGCTACGTGCCTACGAGCAGTACTTC.

This chain joins TRBV4-3 and TRBJ2-7, with D hard to call. V dropped 0 bases and J dropped 6 bases, with 15 bases sitting between them. Germline assignment: CDR1 LGHNA and CDR2 YSLEER. CDR3 length: 15 residues. CDR3 DNA: TGCGCCAGCAGCCAAGAGGTTTCTCGCGGTTCCGAGCAGTACTTC. Its translation: CASSQEVSRGSEQYF.

In its sample, this clonotype was seen a few times. V gene TRBV7-2 combines with J gene TRBJ1-2; 7 positions match TRBD1. The V gene's germline CDR1 is SGHTA and CDR2 FQGNSA. The CDR3 is made up of 15 amino acids. J gave up 3 bases and V 0 bases, and 4 bases lay outside the gene matches. CDR3 sequence: CASSLAAGGYYGYTF. CDR3 in DNA: TGTGCCAGCAGCTTAGCGGCAGGGGGATACTATGGCTACACCTTC.